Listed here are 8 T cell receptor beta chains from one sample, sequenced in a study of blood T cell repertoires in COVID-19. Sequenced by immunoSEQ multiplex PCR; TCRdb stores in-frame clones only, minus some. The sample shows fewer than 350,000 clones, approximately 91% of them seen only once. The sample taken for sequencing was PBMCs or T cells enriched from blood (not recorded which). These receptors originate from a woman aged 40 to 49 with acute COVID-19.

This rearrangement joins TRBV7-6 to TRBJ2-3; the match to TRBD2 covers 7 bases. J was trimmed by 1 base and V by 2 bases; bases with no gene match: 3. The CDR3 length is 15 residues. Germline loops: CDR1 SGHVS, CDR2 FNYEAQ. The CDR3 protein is CASSLRSGGTDTQYF. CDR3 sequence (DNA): TGTGCCAGCAGCTTAAGGAGCGGGGGCACAGATACGCAGTATTTT.

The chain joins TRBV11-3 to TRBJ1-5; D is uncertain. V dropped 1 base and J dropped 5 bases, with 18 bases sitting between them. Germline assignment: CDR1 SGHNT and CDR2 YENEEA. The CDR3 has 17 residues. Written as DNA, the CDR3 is TGTGCCAGCAGCTTAGTGAAGTCGGAGGGTCCAGATCAGCCCCAGCATTTT. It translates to CASSLVKSEGPDQPQHF.

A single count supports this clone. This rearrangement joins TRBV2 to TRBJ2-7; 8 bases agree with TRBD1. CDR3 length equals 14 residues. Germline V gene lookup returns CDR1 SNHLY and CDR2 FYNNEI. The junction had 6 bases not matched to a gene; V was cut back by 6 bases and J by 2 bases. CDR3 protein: CASRETGAPYEQYF. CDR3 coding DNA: TGTGCCAGCAGGGAGACAGGGGCCCCCTACGAGCAGTACTTC.

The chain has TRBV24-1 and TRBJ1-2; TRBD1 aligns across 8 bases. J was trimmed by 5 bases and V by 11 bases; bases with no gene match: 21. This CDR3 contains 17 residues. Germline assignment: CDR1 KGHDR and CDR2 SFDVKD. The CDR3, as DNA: TGTGCCAGCCGGGACAGGCGAATCCCCACCACAGGGTATGGCTACACCTTC. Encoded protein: CASRDRRIPTTGYGYTF.

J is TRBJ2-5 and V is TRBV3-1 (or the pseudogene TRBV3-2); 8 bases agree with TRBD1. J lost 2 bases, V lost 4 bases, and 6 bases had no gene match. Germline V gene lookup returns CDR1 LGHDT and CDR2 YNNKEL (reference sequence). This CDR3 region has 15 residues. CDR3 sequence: CASSRGTGKQETQYF. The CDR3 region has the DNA TGTGCCAGCAGCCGGGGGACAGGAAAACAAGAGACCCAGTACTTC.

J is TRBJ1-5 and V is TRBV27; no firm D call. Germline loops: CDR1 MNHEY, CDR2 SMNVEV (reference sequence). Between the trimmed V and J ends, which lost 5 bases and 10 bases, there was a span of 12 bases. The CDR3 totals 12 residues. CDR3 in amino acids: CASSTTYGPQHF. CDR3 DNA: TGTGCCAGCAGTACCACGTACGGTCCCCAGCATTTT.

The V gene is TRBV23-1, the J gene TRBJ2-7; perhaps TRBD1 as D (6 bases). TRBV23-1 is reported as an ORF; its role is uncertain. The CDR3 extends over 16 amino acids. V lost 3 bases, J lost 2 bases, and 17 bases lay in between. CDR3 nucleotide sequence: TGCGCCAGCAGTCATTTGGAGTGGGGGCGAGCCTACGAGCAGTACTTC. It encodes CASSHLEWGRAYEQYF.

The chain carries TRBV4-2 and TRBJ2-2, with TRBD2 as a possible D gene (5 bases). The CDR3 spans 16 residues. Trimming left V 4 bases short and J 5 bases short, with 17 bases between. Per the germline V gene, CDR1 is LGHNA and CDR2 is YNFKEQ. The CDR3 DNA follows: TGTGCCAGCAGCCGAGAGGGTCAGAGAGGGACCGGGGAGCTGTTTTTT. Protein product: CASSREGQRGTGELFF.